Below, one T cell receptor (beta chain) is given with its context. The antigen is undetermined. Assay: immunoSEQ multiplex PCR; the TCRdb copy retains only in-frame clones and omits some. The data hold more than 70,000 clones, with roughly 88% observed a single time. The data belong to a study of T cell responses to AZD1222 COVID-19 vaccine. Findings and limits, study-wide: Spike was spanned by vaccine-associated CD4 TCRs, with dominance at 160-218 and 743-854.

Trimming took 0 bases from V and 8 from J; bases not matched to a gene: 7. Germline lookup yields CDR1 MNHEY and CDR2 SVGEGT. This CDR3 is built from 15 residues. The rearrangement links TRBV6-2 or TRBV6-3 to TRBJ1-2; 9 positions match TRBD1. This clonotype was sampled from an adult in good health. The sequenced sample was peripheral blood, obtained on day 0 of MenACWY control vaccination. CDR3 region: CASSYSQQGAKGYTF. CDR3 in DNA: TGTGCCAGCAGTTACTCCCAACAGGGGGCGAAAGGCTACACCTTC.